What follows is one T cell receptor (beta chain) and its context. V was clipped by 5 bases and J by 5 bases, with 12 bases between them. This CDR3 is built from 13 residues. Germline lookup yields CDR1 LNHDA and CDR2 SQIVND (reference sequence). The source of the sample is a study of blood T cell repertoires in COVID-19. For the study at large: Samples of COVID-19 (acute and convalescent) were obtained from the United States, Italy and Spain. T cells, B-cell-depleted T cells, or PBMCs supplied cDNA or gDNA.

In the study's own analysis: Estimation of nucleated cell counts was performed using reference gene primer amplification. Sequencing was performed with immunoSEQ multiplex PCR; in TCRdb, only in-frame clones are kept and a portion is missing. V and J calls plus clone size are reproduced from that table; the DNA served to infer D and trimming. Counted here are about 190,000 clones, 83% occurring once; the ten biggest clones make up roughly 2.9%. Material: peripheral blood. This clonotype was sampled from a man aged 45-65 years with active or convalescent COVID-19. The chain carries TRBV19 and TRBJ1-1; TRBD1 is a possible D gene (6 bases). CDR3 region: CASSEQGATEAFF. The DNA of the CDR3 is TGTGCCAGTAGTGAACAGGGTGCGACTGAAGCTTTCTTT.